The next 15 T cell receptor beta chains were all read from a single sample in a study of PD-L1 blockade in urothelial cancer. This table comes from immunoSEQ multiplex PCR, and its TCRdb copy is limited to in-frame clones, with some not included. This table has around 100,000 clones, over 80% appearing once. The sample consisted of PBMCs, taken around atezolizumab (anti-PD-L1) treatment. The source is a woman older than 75 with urothelial cancer.

The rearrangement uses TRBV7-9 and TRBJ2-3; 10 bases agree with TRBD2. V lost 4 bases, J lost 3 bases, and 4 bases stayed unmatched. Germline CDR1 is SEHNR and CDR2 is FQNEAQ (reference sequence). The CDR3 length is 15 residues. This CDR3 is CASSSTSGWTDTQYF. The CDR3 DNA reads as TGTGCCAGCAGCTCGACTAGCGGGTGGACAGATACGCAGTATTTT.

The genes are TRBV19 and TRBJ1-5; D perhaps matches TRBD1 (6 bases). With 6 bases removed from V and 0 bases from J, the gap between germline ends came to 12 bases. The CDR3 extends over 15 amino acids. Per the germline V gene, CDR1 is LNHDA and CDR2 is SQIVND (reference sequence). The chain's CDR3 is CASSPDRNSNQPQHF. CDR3 nucleotide sequence: TGTGCCAGTAGCCCGGACAGAAATAGCAATCAGCCCCAGCATTTT. Full variable domain (rest looked up from reference TRBV19 and TRBJ1-5): DGGITQSPKYLFRKEGQNVTLSCEQNLNHDAMYWYRQDPGQGLRLIYYSQIVNDFQKGDIAEGYSVSREKKESFPLTVTSAQKNPTAFYLCASSPDRNSNQPQHFGDGTRLSIL.

This chain connects TRBV9 to TRBJ2-2, with 8 positions matching TRBD2. The J segment lost 7 bases and the V segment lost 3 bases, leaving 8 bases of the junction unmatched. In germline, CDR1 is SGDLS, CDR2 YYNGEE. This CDR3 contains 15 residues. Here the CDR3 DNA reads TGTGCCAGCAGCGAGAGCGGGAGCCGGGGCGGGGAGCTGTTTTTT. As protein: CASSESGSRGGELFF.

This chain's CDR3 is CATSRELAGVSSYNEQFF. The CDR3 DNA follows: TGTGCCACCAGCAGAGAACTAGCGGGAGTCTCAAGCTACAATGAGCAGTTCTTC. This chain joins TRBV15 and TRBJ2-1; 11 bases agree with TRBD2. Germline CDR1 is LNHNV and CDR2 is YYDKDF (reference sequence). This CDR3 contains 18 residues. V trimming: 0 bases; J trimming: 3 bases; junction bases outside the gene matches: 7.

The CDR3 loop reads CASSLIGQGAWETQYF. The CDR3 bases are TGTGCCAGCAGCCTAATAGGACAGGGGGCTTGGGAGACCCAGTACTTC. The chain carries TRBV5-5 and TRBJ2-5; 11 nucleotides align to TRBD1. V lost 4 bases, J lost 5 bases, and 10 bases stayed unmatched. This CDR3 has 16 residues. The germline V gene has CDR1 SGHKS and CDR2 YYEKEE (reference sequence).

The rearrangement uses TRBV29-1 and TRBJ2-2, with D unclear. Trimming stripped 6 bases from V and 0 bases from J, with 17 bases between. This CDR3 has 16 amino acids. CDR1 and CDR2 (germline): SQVTM, ANQGSEA. The CDR3 region is CSVSTARKANTGELFF. CDR3 bases: TGCAGCGTATCGACTGCCAGAAAGGCGAACACCGGGGAGCTGTTTTTT.

The rearrangement uses TRBV6-5 and TRBJ2-5, with 13 bases lining up with TRBD2. Germline CDR1 reads MNHEY; CDR2 reads SVGAGI. V lost 1 base to trimming and J lost 3 bases; unmatched junction nucleotides: 2. This CDR3 contains 16 residues. The CDR3 sequence is CASSYYGTSGKETQYF. CDR3 DNA sequence: TGTGCCAGCAGTTACTATGGGACTAGCGGGAAAGAGACCCAGTACTTC.

This rearrangement joins TRBV5-6 to TRBJ1-5, with D tentatively TRBD1 (6 bases). Per the germline V gene, CDR1 is SGHDT and CDR2 is YYEEEE. The germline V and J ends were trimmed by 0 bases and 7 bases, with 11 bases remaining between them. This CDR3 region has 14 residues. CDR3 residues: CASSLVAGDQPQHF. In DNA form, the CDR3 reads TGTGCCAGCAGCTTGGTGGCAGGGGACCAGCCCCAGCATTTT.

This chain uses TRBV28 with TRBJ1-3; D is unclear. CDR3 length: 15 residues. Germline V gene sequence: CDR1 MDHEN, CDR2 SYDVKM. The germline V and J ends were trimmed by 6 bases and 0 bases, with 12 bases remaining between them. The CDR3 loop is CASRPADNSGNTIYF. Written as DNA, the CDR3 is TGTGCCAGCAGGCCCGCAGACAACTCTGGAAACACCATATATTTT.

The chain couples TRBV5-4 to TRBJ2-7, with D tentatively TRBD1 (6 bases). The V and J ends lost 4 bases and 7 bases respectively, with 21 bases between them. This CDR3 has 15 residues. CDR1 and CDR2 from the germline V gene are SGHNT and YYREEE (reference sequence). CDR3 in amino acids: CASSPQGPGHKEQYF. The CDR3 DNA reads as TGTGCCAGCAGCCCGCAGGGGCCCGGACACAAAGAGCAGTACTTC. The full variable domain, completed using reference TRBV5-4 and TRBJ2-7, is ETGVTQSPTHLIKTRGQQVTLRCSSQSGHNTVSWYQQALGQGPQFIFQYYREEENGRGNFPPRFSGLQFPNYSSELNVNALELDDSALYLCASSPQGPGHKEQYFGPGTRLTVT.

V gene TRBV12-5 combines with J gene TRBJ2-7, with 8 bases that match TRBD1. The ends lost 6 bases at V and 3 bases at J; junction bases unmatched: 10. Germline V lookup: CDR1 LGHNT, CDR2 FRNRAP. The CDR3 consists of 15 residues. CDR3 nucleotide sequence: TGTGCTAGTGGGGGAGGACAGGGAGCCTTCTACGAGCAGTACTTC. Translation: CASGGGQGAFYEQYF.

V gene TRBV18 combines with J gene TRBJ2-6, with TRBD1 matching over 8 bases. Germline lookup yields CDR1 KGHSH and CDR2 LQKENI. The CDR3 consists of 17 residues. J gave up 0 bases and V 5 bases, and 6 bases lay outside the gene matches. Here the CDR3 DNA reads TGTGCCAGCTCAACAGGGACAGGAAGCTCTGGGGCCAACGTCCTGACTTTC. Its translation is CASSTGTGSSGANVLTF.

This chain uses TRBV7-9 with TRBJ1-1; no definite D call. Germline-derived CDR1 and CDR2 are SEHNR and FQNEAQ (reference sequence). The CDR3 has 11 amino acids. Deletions cut 1 base from V and 8 bases from J, with 5 bases between. CDR3 DNA sequence: TGTGCCAGCAGCTTAGACTGGGAAGCTTTCTTT. It is translated as CASSLDWEAFF.

The J gene is TRBJ1-2, the V gene TRBV6-6; 7 bases fit TRBD1. CDR1 and CDR2 (germline): MNHNY, SVGAGI (reference sequence). The CDR3 length is 14 residues. With V trimmed by 4 bases and J by 1 base, 3 bases remained unmatched. The CDR3 region has the DNA TGTGCCAGCAGTTCCCGGGACAGTAACTATGGCTACACCTTC. Amino acid sequence: CASSSRDSNYGYTF.

The rearrangement uses TRBV5-1 and TRBJ2-7, with 8 nucleotides matching TRBD1. The V gene end was trimmed by 4 bases and the J gene end by 0 bases; junction bases not matched to a gene: 12. The germline CDR1 and CDR2 sequences are SGHRS and YFSETQ. This CDR3 has 17 amino acids. For the CDR3, the DNA is TGCGCCAGCAGCGTAAGGCCCGGGACAGGTTCCTCCTACGAGCAGTACTTC. Residues: CASSVRPGTGSSYEQYF.